Included here is one T cell receptor beta chain sequence, with context. Antigen: not known. Repertoires were generated with immunoSEQ multiplex PCR, while TCRdb's copy carries only in-frame clones and drops some. The data contain 15,000 to 20,000 clones, roughly 89% of them singletons. The CDR3 runs to 13 residues. The V and J ends lost 5 bases and 2 bases respectively, with 9 bases between them. Per the germline V gene, CDR1 is LNHDA and CDR2 is SQIVND (reference sequence). The data were taken from a study of T cells in localized non-small cell lung cancer. Study findings and constraints: In the blood, greater T cell density corresponded to longer overall survival. In adjacent lung, a median around 55 of the top 100 tumor clones were found. Compared with tumor, uninvolved adjacent lung displayed greater T cell clonality, ranking highest overall. It remains possible that heterogeneity exists, since only one tumor region was sequenced.

Specimen: peripheral blood mononuclear cells, collected before any cancer treatment. The genes are TRBV19 and TRBJ2-5; D is ambiguous. The receptor was derived from a woman aged 40 to 75 with stage III lung adenocarcinoma. The CDR3 here is CASSLVGQETQYF. CDR3 bases: TGTGCCAGTAGTCTTGTGGGGCAAGAGACCCAGTACTTC.